One and the same sample provided the 22 T cell receptor beta chains below, sequenced in a study of cytomegalovirus exposure and HLA in healthy donors. Researchers ran the PCR with 60 Vbeta and 13 Jbeta primers. Clones were sequenced by immunoSEQ multiplex PCR, and TCRdb holds only the in-frame ones, with some missing. The sample comprises approximately 130,000 clones, about 81% of which are singletons, and roughly 10% rests with the top ten. Sequencing was carried out using PBMCs. The receptors stem from a woman aged 45 to 65 in good health and CMV-seropositive.

V gene TRBV2 combines with J gene TRBJ1-5; tentative D call: TRBD1 (6 bases). The CDR3 sequence is 13 residues long. V lost 9 bases, J lost 4 bases, and 13 bases lay in between. Germline V CDR1 and CDR2: SNHLY, FYNNEI. Written as DNA, the CDR3 is TGTGCCAGTGCACAGGGCGCAAATCAGCCCCAGCATTTT. This sequence encodes CASAQGANQPQHF. Variable domain in full (rest from reference TRBV2 and TRBJ1-5): EPEVTQTPSHQVTQMGQEVILRCVPISNHLYFYWYRQILGQKVEFLVSFYNNEISEKSEIFDDQFSVERPDGSNFTLKIRSTKLEDSAMYFCASAQGANQPQHFGDGTRLSIL.

V gene TRBV4-2 combines with J gene TRBJ1-1, with D possibly matching TRBD1 (6 bases). Trimming took 2 bases from V and 1 from J, leaving 14 bases between them. Germline CDR1 is LGHNA and CDR2 is YNFKEQ. The length of the CDR3 is 16 residues. CDR3 protein: CASSQTPTGRNTEAFF. DNA for the CDR3: TGTGCCAGCAGCCAAACACCGACAGGCAGGAACACTGAAGCTTTCTTT.

Regarding this clone: This CDR3 is also generated by other DNA sequences in the sample. This chain links TRBV4-2 with TRBJ2-7; 11 bases agree with TRBD2. V trimming: 3 bases; J trimming: 2 bases; junction bases outside the gene matches: 3. Germline V gene data show CDR1 as LGHNA and CDR2 as YNFKEQ. This CDR3 has 15 amino acids. In DNA form, the CDR3 reads TGTGCCAGCAGCCACCGACTAGCGGGAACCTACGAGCAGTACTTC. Protein product: CASSHRLAGTYEQYF.

The chain employs TRBV4-3 and TRBJ2-3; D ambiguous. Germline CDR1 LGHNA, CDR2 YSLEER. The CDR3 totals 16 residues. Trimming left V 0 bases short and J 1 base short, with 11 bases between. CDR3 loop: CASSQDRASRTDTQYF. In DNA, the CDR3 is TGCGCCAGCAGCCAAGATCGCGCGTCCCGCACAGATACGCAGTATTTT.

The genes are TRBV5-1 and TRBJ2-3; D call uncertain. Germline CDR1 and CDR2: SGHRS and YFSETQ. V was cut by 3 bases and J by 0 bases, with 8 bases left in between. The CDR3 runs to 14 residues. The chain's CDR3 is CASSSSVSTDTQYF. In nucleotides, the CDR3 is TGCGCCAGCAGCTCGAGCGTTAGCACAGATACGCAGTATTTT.

The chain recombines TRBV7-3 with TRBJ1-1; 8 bases are shared with TRBD1. CDR3 length: 13 residues. Germline trimming cut 5 bases from V and 5 bases from J; bases unmatched to any gene: 4. The germline CDR1 and CDR2 sequences are SGHTA and FQGTGA. The CDR3 is CASSVQGGTEAFF. For the CDR3, the DNA is TGTGCCAGCAGCGTACAGGGGGGGACTGAAGCTTTCTTT.

This chain uses TRBV10-1 with TRBJ2-7, with a weak D call TRBD1 (6 bases). Germline CDR1 WNHNN, CDR2 SYGVQD (reference sequence). The CDR3 is made up of 15 amino acids. V gave up 6 bases and J gave up 1 base, with 16 bases separating them. DNA for the CDR3: TGCGCCAGCAGCATTAGGGGGTCCAATTCCTACGAGCAGTACTTC. Its protein product is CASSIRGSNSYEQYF.

The rearrangement links TRBV11-2 to TRBJ2-3, with 9 bases identical to TRBD2. Trimming at V came to 9 bases and at J to 0 bases, leaving 10 bases not matched to a gene. From germline, CDR1 is SGHAT and CDR2 FQNNGV. The CDR3 consists of 16 residues. CDR3 loop: CASWAPSGASTDTQYF. In nucleotides, the CDR3 is TGTGCCAGTTGGGCCCCTAGCGGGGCTAGCACAGATACGCAGTATTTT.

This clone was recorded once. The chain uses TRBV4-1 and TRBJ1-4; D perhaps matches TRBD1 (6 bases). Germline V gene lookup returns CDR1 MGHRA and CDR2 YSYEKL. The V and J ends lost 4 bases and 8 bases respectively, with 17 bases between them. There are 15 residues in the CDR3. CDR3 sequence (DNA): TGCGCCAGCAGCCCCCTTGGGGGCCGAGGAGAAAAACTGTTTTTT. Its protein is CASSPLGGRGEKLFF.

The chain has TRBV18 and TRBJ1-1; D uncertain. V was trimmed by 2 bases and J by 3 bases, leaving 13 bases between them. This CDR3 comprises 15 residues. Germline lookup yields CDR1 KGHSH and CDR2 LQKENI. In nucleotides, the CDR3 is TGTGCCAGCTCACCAGGGCCACCCACTTACACTGAAGCTTTCTTT. It yields the protein CASSPGPPTYTEAFF.

As concerns this clone: The sample has other DNA sequences that encode this CDR3 too. The chain uses TRBV5-1 and TRBJ1-2; no firm D call. CDR1 and CDR2 (germline): SGHRS, YFSETQ. The CDR3 covers 14 residues. The V and J ends lost 0 bases and 0 bases respectively, with 6 bases between them. The CDR3, as DNA: TGCGCCAGCAGCTTGGAAAGCCCTAACTATGGCTACACCTTC. Residues: CASSLESPNYGYTF.

The CDR3 is CASSLGTGGPADTQYF. In DNA, the CDR3 is TGTGCCAGCAGCTTAGGGACAGGGGGCCCGGCAGATACGCAGTATTTT. This rearrangement joins TRBV7-9 to TRBJ2-3; 11 bases align to TRBD1. Germline V gene lookup returns CDR1 SEHNR and CDR2 FQNEAQ (reference sequence). Losses at the gene ends were 1 base for V and 4 bases for J; bases not matched to a gene: 4. CDR3 length: 16 residues.

The count of this clone is one. This chain connects TRBV18 to TRBJ2-6, with 9 bases fitting TRBD1. Germline loops: CDR1 KGHSH, CDR2 LQKENI. The junction had 3 bases not matched to a gene; V was cut back by 2 bases and J by 1 base. This CDR3 comprises 17 residues. In nucleotides, the CDR3 is TGTGCCAGCTCACCAGTGGGACAGGGTTCTGGGGCCAACGTCCTGACTTTC. Translating gives CASSPVGQGSGANVLTF.

The J gene is TRBJ1-4, the V gene TRBV30; D not resolved. Germline V CDR1 and CDR2: GTSNPN, SVGIG (reference sequence). This CDR3 region has 13 residues. Deletions cut 0 bases from V and 6 bases from J, with 8 bases between. CDR3 loop: CAWSVNSHEKLFF. CDR3 in DNA: TGTGCCTGGAGTGTCAACTCCCATGAAAAACTGTTTTTT.

The chain couples TRBV20-1 to TRBJ2-5; maybe TRBD1 (6 bases). The CDR3 is 11 residues long. Germline CDR1 and CDR2: DFQATT and SNEGSKA (reference sequence). Trimming cost V 7 bases and J 6 bases, with 12 bases left between them. The chain's CDR3 is CSEVRGKTQYF. The CDR3 nucleotides are TGCAGTGAGGTCAGGGGAAAGACCCAGTACTTC.

V is TRBV7-2 and J is TRBJ1-4; D remains unclear. CDR3 length: 13 residues. Trimming removed 1 base from V and 11 bases from J, with 11 bases in between. Germline V lookup: CDR1 SGHTA, CDR2 FQGNSA. CDR3 DNA sequence: TGTGCCAGCAGCTTAGGTGAGGGCAGGAAACTGTTTTTT. Translated: CASSLGEGRKLFF.

This chain connects TRBV14 to TRBJ1-1, with TRBD1 identical over 11 bases. With 1 base clipped from V and 1 base from J, the junction kept 5 bases outside the gene matches. The CDR3 runs 17 residues. Germline V gene sequence: CDR1 SGHDN, CDR2 FVKESK. In nucleotides, the CDR3 is TGTGCCAGCAGCCAAGTTAGAGGACAGGGGGCGAACACTGAAGCTTTCTTT. This translates into CASSQVRGQGANTEAFF.

The rearrangement joins TRBV18 to TRBJ1-4; D uncertain. This CDR3 is 17 amino acids long. V gave up 1 base and J gave up 0 bases, with 12 bases separating them. The V gene's germline CDR1 is KGHSH and CDR2 LQKENI. Written as DNA, the CDR3 is TGTGCCAGCTCACCACAGCCTGGAGATGCAACTAATGAAAAACTGTTTTTT. Its protein is CASSPQPGDATNEKLFF. The entire variable domain, with the rest obtained from reference TRBV18 and TRBJ1-4, is as follows: NAGVMQNPRHLVRRRGQEARLRCSPMKGHSHVYWYRQLPEEGLKFMVYLQKENIIDESGMPKERFSAEFPKEGPSILRIQQVVRGDSAAYFCASSPQPGDATNEKLFFGSGTQLSVL.

A word on this clone: The same CDR3 is also encoded by other DNA sequences in this sample. The chain has TRBV4-3 and TRBJ2-2, with 10 bases matching TRBD2. Germline V gene data show CDR1 as LGHNA and CDR2 as YSLEER. Trimming cost V 0 bases and J 2 bases; bases outside gene matches: 6. This CDR3 spans 18 amino acids. The CDR3 nucleotides read TGCGCCAGCAGCCAAGATCTAGGACTAGCGGTAAACACCGGGGAGCTGTTTTTT. As protein: CASSQDLGLAVNTGELFF.

The genes are TRBV9 and TRBJ2-1; tentative D call: TRBD1 (6 bases). Germline-derived CDR1 and CDR2 are SGDLS and YYNGEE. V lost 4 bases to trimming and J lost 5 bases, with 13 bases between them. There are 14 residues in the CDR3. The CDR3 spells CASSFRNRDNEQFF. CDR3 in DNA: TGTGCCAGCAGCTTCCGGAACAGGGACAATGAGCAGTTCTTC.

V gene TRBV19 combines with J gene TRBJ2-5; a possible D gene is TRBD1 (6 bases). The CDR3 loop spans 13 amino acids. CDR1 LNHDA and CDR2 SQIVND come from the germline V gene (reference sequence). Trimming removed 6 bases from V and 4 bases from J, with 12 bases in between. CDR3 nucleotide sequence: TGTGCCAGTAGCCAGGGGTTTACAGAGACCCAGTACTTC. It translates to CASSQGFTETQYF.

This chain links TRBV19 with TRBJ2-5; possible D gene TRBD2, 7 bases. The CDR3 spans 14 residues. Germline V gene lookup returns CDR1 LNHDA and CDR2 SQIVND (reference sequence). Between the trimmed V and J ends, which lost 1 base and 3 bases, there was a span of 9 bases. The CDR3 coding sequence is TGTGCCAGTAGTATAGCGGGGGGCGAAGAGACCCAGTACTTC. Translating it yields CASSIAGGEETQYF.